Following are 24 T cell receptor beta chains from one sample sequenced in a study of cytomegalovirus exposure and HLA in healthy donors. TCRdb's copy holds only in-frame clones and misses some; the assay was immunoSEQ multiplex PCR. The sample includes approximately 130,000 clones, over 75% of them seen just once. Sequencing was carried out using PBMCs. Source of these receptors: a woman aged 30 to 39 in good health and CMV-seronegative.

The V gene is TRBV11-2, the J gene TRBJ2-3; the D gene is possibly TRBD1 (5 bases). Trimming took 5 bases from V and 5 from J, leaving 17 bases between them. The germline CDR1 and CDR2 sequences are SGHAT and FQNNGV. The CDR3 totals 15 residues. CDR3 amino acids: CASSDFRRRGDTQYF. DNA for the CDR3: TGTGCCAGCAGCGATTTTAGGCGTAGGGGAGATACGCAGTATTTT.

The chain has TRBV7-6 and TRBJ2-1; the match to TRBD2 covers 12 bases. Germline V gives CDR1 SGHVS, CDR2 FNYEAQ. Losses at the gene ends were 0 bases for V and 4 bases for J; bases not matched to a gene: 1. The CDR3 is made up of 16 amino acids. This CDR3 is CASSLALAGGYNEQFF. As DNA, the CDR3 is TGTGCCAGCAGCTTAGCTCTAGCGGGGGGGTACAATGAGCAGTTCTTC. Complete variable domain (other parts from reference TRBV7-6 and TRBJ2-1): GAGVSQSPRYKVTKRGQDVALRCDPISGHVSLYWYRQALGQGPEFLTYFNYEAQQDKSGLPNDRFSAERPEGSISTLTIQRTEQRDSAMYRCASSLALAGGYNEQFFGPGTRLTVL.

This clone occurred a few times. The same CDR3 arises from other DNA sequences in this sample as well. The CDR3 DNA sequence: TGTGCCAGCAGTGAATACAGGGGGAGCTATGGCTACACCTTC. Its translation is CASSEYRGSYGYTF. The chain recombines TRBV2 with TRBJ1-2, with 8 bases aligning to TRBD1. CDR1 is SNHLY, CDR2 FYNNEI, per germline. The CDR3 extends over 14 amino acids. V shed 2 bases, J shed 4 bases, and the junction held 3 bases outside the gene matches. Full variable domain (outside the CDR3, taken from reference TRBV2 and TRBJ1-2): EPEVTQTPSHQVTQMGQEVILRCVPISNHLYFYWYRQILGQKVEFLVSFYNNEISEKSEIFDDQFSVERPDGSNFTLKIRSTKLEDSAMYFCASSEYRGSYGYTFGSGTRLTVV.

This chain links TRBV2 with TRBJ2-2, with 7 positions matching TRBD2. The CDR3 has 16 amino acids. Germline values: CDR1 SNHLY, CDR2 FYNNEI. Trimming removed 7 bases from V and 0 bases from J; junction bases left unmatched: 8. DNA for the CDR3: TGTGCCAGCAATGGACTAGTTAACCCGAACACCGGGGAGCTGTTTTTT. This sequence encodes CASNGLVNPNTGELFF.

The J gene is TRBJ2-2, the V gene TRBV7-3, with D unclear. CDR3 size: 14 residues. From germline, CDR1 is SGHTA and CDR2 FQGTGA. Between the trimmed V and J ends, which lost 1 base and 2 bases, there was a span of 5 bases. The CDR3 nucleotides read TGTGCCAGCAGCTTAAACTATAACACCGGGGAGCTGTTTTTT. Its translation is CASSLNYNTGELFF.

V is TRBV7-8 and J is TRBJ2-3; D possibly corresponds to TRBD1 (6 bases). CDR3 size: 17 residues. Trimming pared 1 base from V and 6 bases from J, leaving 20 bases between. The germline gives CDR1 SGHVS, CDR2 FQNEAQ. CDR3 region: CASSLEQGPLLTDTQYF. The CDR3 region has the DNA TGTGCCAGCAGCTTAGAACAGGGCCCTCTTCTCACCGATACGCAGTATTTT. The whole variable domain, remainder taken from reference TRBV7-8 and TRBJ2-3, is GAGVSQSPRYKVAKRGQDVALRCDPISGHVSLFWYQQALGQGPEFLTYFQNEAQLDKSGLPSDRFFAERPEGSVSTLKIQRTQQEDSAVYLCASSLEQGPLLTDTQYFGPGTRLTVL.

This chain joins TRBV30 and TRBJ1-6, with a weak D call TRBD1 (5 bases). This CDR3 has 15 residues. Trimming took 7 bases from V and 7 from J, leaving 20 bases between them. Germline V gene sequence: CDR1 GTSNPN, CDR2 SVGIG (reference sequence). The CDR3 DNA sequence: TGTGCCTCCACCCGAATGGGGCAGAAGAATTCACCCCTCCACTTT. Amino acids: CASTRMGQKNSPLHF.

The chain is built from TRBV4-1 and TRBJ2-7, with 8 bases that match TRBD2. The CDR3 extends over 15 amino acids. Germline trimming cut 0 bases from V and 2 bases from J; bases unmatched to any gene: 3. In germline, CDR1 is MGHRA, CDR2 YSYEKL. The CDR3 DNA follows: TGCGCCAGCAGCCAAGAACGGGGGGGGCCCTACGAGCAGTACTTC. This sequence encodes CASSQERGGPYEQYF.

This rearrangement joins TRBV29-1 to TRBJ2-7; D might be TRBD1 (6 bases). The CDR3 is 12 residues long. The germline V gene has CDR1 SQVTM and CDR2 ANQGSEA. The V end lost 2 bases, the J end lost 9 bases, and 14 bases lay between the germline ends. CDR3 DNA sequence: TGCAGCGTTGAATTGACAGGCCTGGGGCAGTACTTC. Residues: CSVELTGLGQYF.

This sequence joins TRBV7-2 and TRBJ2-7, with D tentatively TRBD2 (5 bases). CDR1 and CDR2 (germline): SGHTA, FQGNSA. The CDR3 is made up of 14 amino acids. V was pared by 1 base and J by 2 bases, with 9 bases between. CDR3 sequence reads: CASSLGGYPYEQYF. The CDR3 nucleotides read TGTGCCAGCAGCTTAGGAGGGTACCCCTACGAGCAGTACTTC.

The chain joins TRBV2 to TRBJ2-3, with D possibly TRBD2 on 6 matching bases. From germline, CDR1 is SNHLY and CDR2 FYNNEI. Trimming took off 7 bases at V and 4 bases at J, with 9 bases between the two ends. The CDR3 is 12 residues long. As DNA, the CDR3 is TGTGCCAGCATGGGGAGGCCAGATACGCAGTATTTT. The encoded protein is CASMGRPDTQYF.

This chain joins TRBV11-2 and TRBJ2-7; D may be TRBD2 (5 bases). Germline lookup yields CDR1 SGHAT and CDR2 FQNNGV. This CDR3 is 12 amino acids long. The V end lost 2 bases, the J end lost 9 bases, and 11 bases lay between the germline ends. Here the CDR3 reads CASSLSTRGQYF. CDR3 nucleotides: TGTGCCAGCAGCTTATCTACCCGGGGGCAGTACTTC.

The chain has TRBV28 and TRBJ1-1, with 8 bases that match TRBD1. The CDR3 contains 14 residues. With V trimmed by 6 bases and J by 4 bases, 7 bases remained unmatched. From germline, CDR1 is MDHEN and CDR2 SYDVKM. CDR3 coding DNA: TGTGCCAGCAGATCAGGGGGCTTGGGCACTGAAGCTTTCTTT. Amino acids: CASRSGGLGTEAFF. The entire variable domain, with the rest obtained from reference TRBV28 and TRBJ1-1, is as follows: DVKVTQSSRYLVKRTGEKVFLECVQDMDHENMFWYRQDPGLGLRLIYFSYDVKMKEKGDIPEGYSVSREKKERFSLILESASTNQTSMYLCASRSGGLGTEAFFGQGTRLTVV.

This clone has a handful of counts. V and J are TRBV5-5 and TRBJ1-5, with no clear D. Germline loops: CDR1 SGHKS, CDR2 YYEKEE (reference sequence). V gave up 1 base and J gave up 3 bases, with 5 bases separating them. This CDR3 comprises 13 residues. In nucleotides, the CDR3 is TGTGCCAGCAGCTTGTCCTCCAATCAGCCCCAGCATTTT. It translates to CASSLSSNQPQHF.

This chain connects TRBV29-1 to TRBJ2-3, with TRBD2 as a possible D gene (5 bases). Germline V gene sequence: CDR1 SQVTM, CDR2 ANQGSEA. The CDR3 is 13 amino acids. Trimming stripped 2 bases from V and 6 bases from J, with 12 bases between. The CDR3 DNA reads TGCAGCGTTGAAAAAGCGGTGGGTGATACGCAGTATTTT. It encodes CSVEKAVGDTQYF.

This clone turned up a few times. The chain joins TRBV19 to TRBJ2-1; maybe TRBD2 (6 bases). The length of the CDR3 is 15 residues. Trimming stripped 3 bases from V and 4 bases from J, with 13 bases between. Germline V gene data show CDR1 as LNHDA and CDR2 as SQIVND (reference sequence). CDR3 residues: CASSIAGPGYNEQFF. The CDR3 DNA is TGTGCCAGTAGTATCGCGGGGCCGGGATACAATGAGCAGTTCTTC.

The chain combines TRBV5-1 with TRBJ2-7; the D is unclear. V was clipped by 0 bases and J by 2 bases, with 6 bases between them. The CDR3 runs to 13 residues. Germline V CDR1 and CDR2: SGHRS, YFSETQ. The CDR3 loop reads CASSLDSAYEQYF. For the CDR3, the DNA is TGCGCCAGCAGCTTGGACTCCGCCTACGAGCAGTACTTC.

The V and J genes are TRBV19 and TRBJ1-2; 11 nucleotides line up with TRBD1. Germline lookup yields CDR1 LNHDA and CDR2 SQIVND (reference sequence). This CDR3 spans 13 amino acids. Trimming at V came to 4 bases and at J to 8 bases, leaving 3 bases not matched to a gene. CDR3 nucleotide sequence: TGTGCCAGTAGTAGGGGGACAGGGGGAGGCTACACCTTC. This translates into CASSRGTGGGYTF.

V is TRBV25-1 and J is TRBJ1-1; no clear D gene. Trimming shortened V by 6 bases and J by 1 base, and 9 bases separated the two germline ends. CDR1 and CDR2 from the germline V gene are MGHDK and SYGVNS. The CDR3 contains 13 residues. Here the CDR3 DNA reads TGTGCCAGCAGACTGGGAGCGAACACTGAAGCTTTCTTT. Protein: CASRLGANTEAFF.

The chain uses TRBV4-3 and TRBJ2-5; D possibly corresponds to TRBD2 (5 bases). CDR3 length: 14 amino acids. The V and J ends lost 1 base and 4 bases respectively, with 10 bases between them. From germline, CDR1 is LGHNA and CDR2 YSLEER. CDR3 nucleotides: TGCGCCAGCAGCCAAGGGCTAGCAGGAGAGACCCAGTACTTC. The encoded protein is CASSQGLAGETQYF.

The chain couples TRBV5-4 to TRBJ2-2; D is unresolved. The CDR3 runs 13 residues. Trimming left V 2 bases short and J 6 bases short, with 8 bases between. The germline V gene encodes CDR1 SGHNT and CDR2 YYREEE (reference sequence). CDR3 protein: CASSLTAAGELFF. In DNA form, the CDR3 reads TGTGCCAGCAGCTTAACTGCGGCCGGGGAGCTGTTTTTT.

The CDR3 protein is CASSLGTFSSYNEQFF. The CDR3 bases are TGTGCCAGCAGCCTCGGGACTTTCAGCTCCTACAATGAGCAGTTCTTC. The V gene is TRBV7-9, the J gene TRBJ2-1, with D possibly matching TRBD2 (6 bases). The CDR3 sequence is 16 residues long. V shed 5 bases and J shed 0 bases, with 14 bases lying between them. The V gene's germline CDR1 is SEHNR and CDR2 FQNEAQ (reference sequence).

The chain couples TRBV4-3 to TRBJ1-2, with 7 bases lining up with TRBD1. This CDR3 has 17 residues. The germline V gene has CDR1 LGHNA and CDR2 YSLEER. Trimming at V came to 0 bases and at J to 0 bases, leaving 7 bases not matched to a gene. The CDR3 bases are TGCGCCAGCAGCCAAGACGACCGGACAGGACCTAACTATGGCTACACCTTC. It yields the protein CASSQDDRTGPNYGYTF.

This sequence joins TRBV6-4 and TRBJ2-3; 11 nucleotides agree with TRBD2. The CDR3 has 18 amino acids. Germline V gene sequence: CDR1 MRHNA, CDR2 SNTAGT. The V gene end was trimmed by 0 bases and the J gene end by 2 bases; junction bases not matched to a gene: 7. The DNA of the CDR3 is TGTGCCAGCAGTGACTCGGGGGCTAGCGGGGGGCTCACAGATACGCAGTATTTT. Translated: CASSDSGASGGLTDTQYF.